The clone carrying this T cell receptor beta chain was counted ten times or more. This entry comes from a study of T-cell reconstitution after alpha-beta-depleted transplantation in children. Unique molecular identifiers featured in how the TCRbeta library was prepared. Via MiXCR, TCRdb re-called the PCR reads, giving one row per CDR3 protein. The sample lists 700,000 or so distinct CDR3 sequences; roughly 13% were seen once. Germline lookup yields CDR1 SGDLS and CDR2 YYNGEE. V lost 0 bases and J lost 5; bases outside the gene matches: 5. CDR3 size: 16 residues. The rearrangement joins TRBV9 to TRBJ2-1, with 10 bases matching TRBD2. The sample was PBMCs, taken before TCRalphabeta/CD19-depleted stem cell transplant. This clonotype was obtained from a girl aged 2 to 10 with congenital amegakaryocytic thrombocytopenia, due to receive a stem cell transplant. CDR3 sequence (DNA): TGTGCCAGCAGCGTAGTAACTAGCGGGAACCACAATGAGCAGTTCTTC. Amino acids: CASSVVTSGNHNEQFF.